Listed below are T cell receptor beta chains from one sample, sequenced in a study of blood T cell repertoires in COVID-19. Sequencing was performed with immunoSEQ multiplex PCR; in TCRdb, only in-frame clones are kept and a portion is missing. The table lists over 85,000 clones, just over 75% of them singletons. Source material: peripheral blood. Every receptor here comes from a woman older than 75 with acute or convalescent COVID-19. Both conserved end residues are part of each CDR3. D genes are given only for firm matches. The size field is filled for only some rows; it gives once, few, many or a size class.

TRBJ1-3 | . | TRBV5-1 | . | CASSLVPGSDGNTIYF | TGCGCCAGCAGCTTGGTTCCGGGATCAGATGGAAACACCATATATTTT
TRBJ2-3 | TRBD1 | TRBV2 | . | CASMQGAGVDTQYF | TGTGCCAGCATGCAGGGGGCGGGTGTGGATACGCAGTATTTT
TRBJ1-1 | . | TRBV29-1 | . | CSVEISENTEAFF | TGCAGCGTTGAAATTTCAGAGAACACTGAAGCTTTCTTT
TRBJ1-3 | TRBD1 | TRBV19 | . | CASSIDRDRNTIYF | TGTGCCAGTAGTATCGACAGGGACAGGAACACCATATATTTT
TRBJ2-2 | . | TRBV11-2 | few | CASSLDLATGELFF | TGTGCCAGCAGCTTAGATCTGGCCACCGGGGAGCTGTTTTTT
TRBJ2-2 | . | TRBV7-9 | . | CASSFGKLNSGELFF | TGTGCCAGCAGCTTCGGGAAGTTGAACAGCGGGGAGCTGTTTTTT
TRBJ1-6 | TRBD1 | TRBV27 | few | CASSQVGDRGNSPLHF | TGTGCCAGCAGCCAAGTAGGGGACAGGGGTAATTCACCCCTCCACTTT
TRBJ2-1 | . | TRBV1 | . | CTSSQDIAAASYNEQFF | TGCACCAGCAGCCAAGATATAGCAGCGGCATCCTACAATGAGCAGTTCTTC
TRBJ2-3 | TRBD2 | TRBV11-2 | . | CASSLVRTRDTQYF | TGTGCCAGCAGCTTAGTCCGGACTAGAGATACGCAGTATTTT
TRBJ1-2 | TRBD1 | TRBV7-9 | . | CASSIGDRGENYGYTF | TGTGCCAGCAGTATAGGCGACAGGGGAGAAAACTATGGCTACACCTTC
TRBJ2-3 | TRBD1 | TRBV5-5 | . | CASSLSGGDTQYF | TGTGCCAGCAGCTTGTCAGGGGGAGATACGCAGTATTTT
TRBJ1-1 | . | TRBV3-1/TRBV3-2 | once | CASSHNRGGSEAFF | TGTGCCAGCAGCCATAATCGGGGGGGGTCCGAAGCTTTCTTT
TRBJ1-1 | . | TRBV11-3 | . | CASSLDGENTEAFF | TGTGCCAGCAGCTTAGATGGAGAGAACACTGAAGCTTTCTTT
TRBJ2-6 | . | TRBV5-1 | . | CASSTSGEAGANVLTF | TGCGCCAGCAGCACTTCAGGGGAAGCTGGGGCCAACGTCCTGACTTTC